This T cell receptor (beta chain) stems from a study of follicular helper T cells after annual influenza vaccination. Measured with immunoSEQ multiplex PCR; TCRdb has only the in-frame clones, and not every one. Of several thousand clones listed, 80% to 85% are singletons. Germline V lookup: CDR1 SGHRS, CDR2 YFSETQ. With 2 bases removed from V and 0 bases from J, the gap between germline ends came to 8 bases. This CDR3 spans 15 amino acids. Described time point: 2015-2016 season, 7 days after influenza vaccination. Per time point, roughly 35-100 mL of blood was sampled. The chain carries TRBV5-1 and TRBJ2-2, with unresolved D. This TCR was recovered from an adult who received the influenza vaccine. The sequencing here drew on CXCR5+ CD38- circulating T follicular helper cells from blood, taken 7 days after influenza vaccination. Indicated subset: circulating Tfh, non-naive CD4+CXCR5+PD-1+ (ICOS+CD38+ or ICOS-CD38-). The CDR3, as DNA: TGCGCCAGCAGCTTCGGTGCGACGAACACCGGGGAGCTGTTTTTT. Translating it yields CASSFGATNTGELFF.